This T cell receptor (beta chain) was sequenced for a study of blood T cell repertoires in COVID-19. As for the study in general: Samples came from the United States, Italy and Spain, spanning acute and convalescent COVID-19. Sample material is recorded as cDNA or gDNA derived from T cells, B-cell-depleted T cells, or PBMCs.

Germline CDR1 reads SGHVS; CDR2 reads FQNEAQ. The length of the CDR3 is 17 residues. V was clipped by 6 bases and J by 8 bases; unmatched bases: 18. Original processing methods: Using reference gene primer amplification, nucleated cell counts were estimated. The protocol was immunoSEQ multiplex PCR, while the TCRdb copy is restricted to in-frame clones and leaves out a portion. The V and J calls and clone size are taken from that table; D and trimming were inferred from the DNA. The table has a few hundred thousand clones, about 87% seen once. The clonotype originates from a woman aged 45-60 years who had recovered from COVID-19. Sequencing was carried out using peripheral blood. The chain carries TRBV7-8 and TRBJ2-1, with TRBD2 identical over 8 bases. CDR3 nucleotide sequence: TGTGCCAGCAGTTCCCCGGGGGGGGGACTAGTCTTTGATGAGCAGTTCTTC. It is translated as CASSSPGGGLVFDEQFF. Full variable domain (rest looked up from reference TRBV7-8 and TRBJ2-1): GAGVSQSPRYKVAKRGQDVALRCDPISGHVSLFWYQQALGQGPEFLTYFQNEAQLDKSGLPSDRFFAERPEGSVSTLKIQRTQQEDSAVYLCASSSPGGGLVFDEQFFGPGTRLTVL.